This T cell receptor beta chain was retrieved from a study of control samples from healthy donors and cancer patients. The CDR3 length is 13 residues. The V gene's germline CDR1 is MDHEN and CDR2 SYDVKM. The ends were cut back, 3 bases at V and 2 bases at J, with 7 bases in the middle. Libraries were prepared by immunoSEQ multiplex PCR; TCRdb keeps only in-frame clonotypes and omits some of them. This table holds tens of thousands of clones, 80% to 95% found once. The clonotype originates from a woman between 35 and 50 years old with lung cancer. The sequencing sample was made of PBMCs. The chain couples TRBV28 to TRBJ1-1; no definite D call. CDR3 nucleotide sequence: TGTGCCAGCAGTTTTTCGGAAAACACTGAAGCTTTCTTT. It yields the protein CASSFSENTEAFF. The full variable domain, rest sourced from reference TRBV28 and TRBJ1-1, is DVKVTQSSRYLVKRTGEKVFLECVQDMDHENMFWYRQDPGLGLRLIYFSYDVKMKEKGDIPEGYSVSREKKERFSLILESASTNQTSMYLCASSFSENTEAFFGQGTRLTVV.